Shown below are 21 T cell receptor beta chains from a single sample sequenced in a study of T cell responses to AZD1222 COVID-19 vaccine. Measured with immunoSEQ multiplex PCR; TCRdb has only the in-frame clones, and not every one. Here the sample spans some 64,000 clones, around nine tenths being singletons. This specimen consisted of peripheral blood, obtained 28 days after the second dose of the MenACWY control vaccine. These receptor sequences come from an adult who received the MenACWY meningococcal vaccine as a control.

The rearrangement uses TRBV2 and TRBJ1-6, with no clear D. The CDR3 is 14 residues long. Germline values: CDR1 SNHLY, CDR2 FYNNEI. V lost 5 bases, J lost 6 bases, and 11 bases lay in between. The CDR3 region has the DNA TGTGCCAGCAGTCGTACGGACGCTAATTCACCCCTCCACTTT. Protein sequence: CASSRTDANSPLHF.

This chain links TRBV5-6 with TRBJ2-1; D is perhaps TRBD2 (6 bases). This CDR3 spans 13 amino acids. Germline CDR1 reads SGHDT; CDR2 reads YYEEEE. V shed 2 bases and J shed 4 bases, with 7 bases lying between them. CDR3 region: CASSFGTYNEQFF. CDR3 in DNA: TGTGCCAGCAGCTTCGGGACTTACAATGAGCAGTTCTTC.

The CDR3 sequence is CASSQTGLAGEAFF. CDR3 nucleotides: TGTGCCAGCAGCCAAACAGGGTTGGCTGGGGAAGCTTTCTTT. The chain uses TRBV7-8 and TRBJ1-1; perhaps TRBD1 as D (6 bases). CDR3 size: 14 residues. CDR1 and CDR2 from the germline V gene are SGHVS and FQNEAQ. With 5 bases removed from V and 8 bases from J, the gap between germline ends came to 18 bases.

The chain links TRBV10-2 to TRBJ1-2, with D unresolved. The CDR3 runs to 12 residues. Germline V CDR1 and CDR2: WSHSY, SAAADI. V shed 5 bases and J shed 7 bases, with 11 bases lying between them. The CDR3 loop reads CASSQERSGYTF. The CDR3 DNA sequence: TGCGCCAGCAGTCAGGAGAGGAGTGGCTACACCTTC.

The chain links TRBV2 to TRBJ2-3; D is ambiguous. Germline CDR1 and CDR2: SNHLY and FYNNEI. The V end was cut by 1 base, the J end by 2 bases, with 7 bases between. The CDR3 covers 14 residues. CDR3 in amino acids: CASSEGSPTDTQYF. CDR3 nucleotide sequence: TGTGCCAGCAGTGAAGGTAGCCCCACAGATACGCAGTATTTT.

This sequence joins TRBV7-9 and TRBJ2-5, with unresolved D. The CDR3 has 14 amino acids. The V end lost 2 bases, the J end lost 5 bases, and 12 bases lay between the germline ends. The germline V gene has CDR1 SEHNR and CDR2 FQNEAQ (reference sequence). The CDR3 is CASSLFRDEETQYF. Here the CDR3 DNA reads TGTGCCAGCAGCTTATTTAGGGATGAGGAGACCCAGTACTTC. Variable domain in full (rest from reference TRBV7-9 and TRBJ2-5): DTGVSQNPRHKITKRGQNVTFRCDPISEHNRLYWYRQTLGQGPEFLTYFQNEAQLEKSRLLSDRFSAERPKGSFSTLEIQRTEQGDSAMYLCASSLFRDEETQYFGPGTRLLVL.

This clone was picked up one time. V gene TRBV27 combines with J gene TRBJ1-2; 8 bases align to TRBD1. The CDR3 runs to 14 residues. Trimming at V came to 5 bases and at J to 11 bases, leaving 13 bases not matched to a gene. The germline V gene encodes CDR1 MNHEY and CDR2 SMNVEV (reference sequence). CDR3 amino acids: CASSPGTGLEDYTF. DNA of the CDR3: TGTGCCAGCAGTCCCGGGACAGGCCTCGAAGATTACACCTTC.

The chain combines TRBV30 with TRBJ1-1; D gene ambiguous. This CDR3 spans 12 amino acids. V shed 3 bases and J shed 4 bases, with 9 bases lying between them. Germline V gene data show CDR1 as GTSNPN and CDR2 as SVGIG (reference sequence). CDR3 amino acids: CAWRGFLTEAFF. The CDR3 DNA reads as TGTGCCTGGAGGGGGTTCCTCACTGAAGCTTTCTTT. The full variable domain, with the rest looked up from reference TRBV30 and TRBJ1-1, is SQTIHQWPATLVQPVGSPLSLECTVEGTSNPNLYWYRQAAGRGLQLLFYSVGIGQISSEVPQNLSASRPQDRQFILSSKKLLLSDSGFYLCAWRGFLTEAFFGQGTRLTVV.

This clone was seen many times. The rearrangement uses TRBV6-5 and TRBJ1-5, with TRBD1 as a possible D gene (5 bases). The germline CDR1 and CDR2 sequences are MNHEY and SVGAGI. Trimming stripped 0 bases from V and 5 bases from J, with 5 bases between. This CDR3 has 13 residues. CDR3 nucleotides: TGTGCCAGCAGTTACTCACAGGATCAGCCCCAGCATTTT. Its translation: CASSYSQDQPQHF.

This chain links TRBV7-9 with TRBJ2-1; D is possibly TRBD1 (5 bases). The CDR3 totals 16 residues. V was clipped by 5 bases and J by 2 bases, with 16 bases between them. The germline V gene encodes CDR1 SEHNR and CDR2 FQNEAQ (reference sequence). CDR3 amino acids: CASSRGSGFPYNEQFF. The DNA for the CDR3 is TGTGCCAGCAGCAGAGGATCAGGGTTTCCCTACAATGAGCAGTTCTTC.

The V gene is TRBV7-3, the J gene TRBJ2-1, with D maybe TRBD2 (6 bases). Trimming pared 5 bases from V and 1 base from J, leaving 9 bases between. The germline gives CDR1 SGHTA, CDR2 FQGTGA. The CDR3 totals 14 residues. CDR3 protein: CASSPGGSYNEQFF. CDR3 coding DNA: TGTGCCAGCAGCCCCGGAGGGTCCTACAATGAGCAGTTCTTC. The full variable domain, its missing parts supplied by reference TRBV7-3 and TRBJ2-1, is GAGVSQTPSNKVTEKGKYVELRCDPISGHTALYWYRQSLGQGPEFLIYFQGTGAADDSGLPNDRFFAVRPEGSVSTLKIQRTERGDSAVYLCASSPGGSYNEQFFGPGTRLTVL.

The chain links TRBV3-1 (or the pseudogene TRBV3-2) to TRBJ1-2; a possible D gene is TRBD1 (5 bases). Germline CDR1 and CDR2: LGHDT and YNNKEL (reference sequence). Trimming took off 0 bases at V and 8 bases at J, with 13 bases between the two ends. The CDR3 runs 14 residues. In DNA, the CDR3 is TGTGCCAGCAGCCAAGATCGAGAGACAGTCGGCTACACCTTC. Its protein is CASSQDRETVGYTF.

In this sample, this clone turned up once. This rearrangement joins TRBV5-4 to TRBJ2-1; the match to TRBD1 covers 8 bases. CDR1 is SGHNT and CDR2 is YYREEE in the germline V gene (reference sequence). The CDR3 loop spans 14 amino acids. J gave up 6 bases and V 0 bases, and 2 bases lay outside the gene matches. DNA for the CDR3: TGTGCCAGCAGCTTGGCCGGACAGGGCAATGAGCAGTTCTTC. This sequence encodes CASSLAGQGNEQFF.

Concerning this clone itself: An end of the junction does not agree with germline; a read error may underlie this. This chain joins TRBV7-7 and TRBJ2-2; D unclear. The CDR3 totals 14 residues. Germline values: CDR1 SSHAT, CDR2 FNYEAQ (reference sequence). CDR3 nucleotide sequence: TGTGCTAGCAGCTTAGCCCCGAACACCGGGGAGCTGTTTTTT. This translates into CASSLAPNTGELFF.

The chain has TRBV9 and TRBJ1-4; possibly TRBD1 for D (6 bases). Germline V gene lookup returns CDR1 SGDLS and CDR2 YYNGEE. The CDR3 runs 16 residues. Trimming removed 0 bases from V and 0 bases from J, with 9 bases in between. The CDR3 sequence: CASSVGDISTNEKLFF. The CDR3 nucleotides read TGTGCCAGCAGCGTAGGGGACATTTCAACTAATGAAAAACTGTTTTTT.

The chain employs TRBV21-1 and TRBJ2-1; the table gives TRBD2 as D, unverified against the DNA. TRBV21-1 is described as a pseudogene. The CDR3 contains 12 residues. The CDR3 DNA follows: TGTGCCAGCACCCTACTAGCGGGCGAGCAGTTCTTC. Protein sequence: CASTLLAGEQFF.

CDR3 in DNA: TGTGCCAGCAGCTTAACAGGGGCCGAGCAGTACTTC. This translates into CASSLTGAEQYF. V gene TRBV7-9 combines with J gene TRBJ2-7, with 7 bases aligning to TRBD1. The length of the CDR3 is 12 residues. CDR1 and CDR2 from the germline V gene are SEHNR and FQNEAQ (reference sequence). Germline trimming cut 2 bases from V and 6 bases from J; bases unmatched to any gene: 1.

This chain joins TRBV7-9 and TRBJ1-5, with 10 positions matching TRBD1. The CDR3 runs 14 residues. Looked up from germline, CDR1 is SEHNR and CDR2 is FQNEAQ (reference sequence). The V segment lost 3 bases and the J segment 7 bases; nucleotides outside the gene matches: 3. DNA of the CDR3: TGTGCCAGCAGCTTTGGGACAGGGGACCAGCCCCAGCATTTT. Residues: CASSFGTGDQPQHF. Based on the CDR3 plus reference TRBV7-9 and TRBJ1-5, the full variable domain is DTGVSQNPRHKITKRGQNVTFRCDPISEHNRLYWYRQTLGQGPEFLTYFQNEAQLEKSRLLSDRFSAERPKGSFSTLEIQRTEQGDSAMYLCASSFGTGDQPQHFGDGTRLSIL.

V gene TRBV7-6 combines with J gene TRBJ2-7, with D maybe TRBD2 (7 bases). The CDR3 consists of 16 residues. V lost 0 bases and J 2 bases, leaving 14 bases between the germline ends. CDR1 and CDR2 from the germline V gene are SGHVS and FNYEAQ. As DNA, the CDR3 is TGTGCCAGCAGCTTAGCTATTGGGGGGGCTACCTACGAGCAGTACTTC. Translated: CASSLAIGGATYEQYF.

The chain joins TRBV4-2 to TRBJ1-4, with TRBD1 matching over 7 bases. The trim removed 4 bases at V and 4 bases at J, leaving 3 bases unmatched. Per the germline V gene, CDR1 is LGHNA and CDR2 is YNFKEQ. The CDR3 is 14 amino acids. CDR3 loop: CASSPGTDNEKLFF. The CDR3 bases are TGTGCCAGCAGCCCCGGGACAGATAATGAAAAACTGTTTTTT.

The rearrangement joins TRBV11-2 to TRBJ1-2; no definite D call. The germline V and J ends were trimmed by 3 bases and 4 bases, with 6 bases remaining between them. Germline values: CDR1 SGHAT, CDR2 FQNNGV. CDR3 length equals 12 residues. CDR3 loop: CASSLTGYGYTF. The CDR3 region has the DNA TGTGCCAGCAGCTTGACGGGCTATGGCTACACCTTC. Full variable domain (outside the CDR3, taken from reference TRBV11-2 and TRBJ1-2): EAGVAQSPRYKIIEKRQSVAFWCNPISGHATLYWYQQILGQGPKLLIQFQNNGVVDDSQLPKDRFSAERLKGVDSTLKIQPAKLEDSAVYLCASSLTGYGYTFGSGTRLTVV.